These 26 T cell receptor beta chains originate from one sample sequenced in a study of blood T cell repertoires in COVID-19. Data came from immunoSEQ multiplex PCR; TCRdb stores just in-frame clones and leaves some out. The sample lists about 78,000 clones, around 91% occurring once. The material sequenced was peripheral blood. The receptor set was obtained from a woman between 50 and 59 years old in a cohort sampled during active COVID-19.

This clone was seen once. This chain links TRBV5-1 with TRBJ2-3; a possible D gene is TRBD2 (6 bases). With 5 bases removed from V and 0 bases from J, the gap between germline ends came to 13 bases. CDR3 size: 15 residues. Germline V gives CDR1 SGHRS, CDR2 YFSETQ. CDR3 in DNA: TGCGCCAGCAGGGGGGACTCCACTAGCACAGATACGCAGTATTTT. It is translated as CASRGDSTSTDTQYF.

The chain employs TRBV6-6 and TRBJ2-2; no firm D call. Per the germline V gene, CDR1 is MNHNY and CDR2 is SVGAGI (reference sequence). Between the trimmed V and J ends, which lost 0 bases and 3 bases, there was a span of 5 bases. The CDR3 loop spans 14 amino acids. The DNA of the CDR3 is TGTGCCAGCAGTTACTCGGCAGACACCGGGGAGCTGTTTTTT. This gives the protein CASSYSADTGELFF.

J is TRBJ2-6 and V is TRBV21-1; the table's D call TRBD2 went unverified against the DNA. TRBV21-1 is classified as a pseudogene. The CDR3 length is 17 residues. The DNA for the CDR3 is TGTGCCAGCACCTTAGTCGTAGAGGCTCCAGGGGCCAACGTCCTGACTTTC. As protein: CASTLVVEAPGANVLTF.

V is TRBV9 and J is TRBJ2-3; the match to TRBD1 covers 7 bases. Germline V gene lookup returns CDR1 SGDLS and CDR2 YYNGEE. Unmatched junction bases numbered 3, after V lost 0 bases and J lost 2 bases. The CDR3 is 15 residues long. The CDR3 region is CASSVDRGTTDTQYF. DNA for the CDR3: TGTGCCAGCAGCGTAGACAGGGGAACCACAGATACGCAGTATTTT. Using reference TRBV9 and TRBJ2-3 for the parts outside the CDR3, the full variable domain is DSGVTQTPKHLITATGQRVTLRCSPRSGDLSVYWYQQSLDQGLQFLIQYYNGEERAKGNILERFSAQQFPDLHSELNLSSLELGDSALYFCASSVDRGTTDTQYFGPGTRLTVL.

The chain has TRBV28 and TRBJ1-6; TRBD1 might be the D (5 bases). CDR3 length: 17 amino acids. The V end lost 2 bases, the J end lost 5 bases, and 16 bases lay between the germline ends. CDR1 and CDR2 from the germline V gene are MDHEN and SYDVKM. The CDR3 loop is CASSLHRTPGNNSPLHF. As DNA, the CDR3 is TGTGCCAGCAGTTTACACCGCACACCAGGGAATAATTCACCCCTCCACTTT.

The rearrangement uses TRBV10-3 and TRBJ2-7; TRBD1 matches 9 bases. The CDR3 covers 16 residues. Losses at the gene ends were 4 bases for V and 2 bases for J; bases not matched to a gene: 9. Germline V lookup: CDR1 ENHRY, CDR2 SYGVKD. CDR3 protein: CAISGGTGPDAYEQYF. Here the CDR3 DNA reads TGTGCCATCAGTGGAGGGACAGGGCCGGACGCCTACGAGCAGTACTTC.

This rearrangement joins TRBV27 to TRBJ2-2; D perhaps matches TRBD2 (6 bases). CDR1 MNHEY and CDR2 SMNVEV come from the germline V gene (reference sequence). The CDR3 totals 14 residues. V dropped 3 bases and J dropped 7 bases, with 12 bases sitting between them. The CDR3 nucleotides read TGTGCCAGCAGTTTGGCTAGCGCGAGCGGGGAGCTGTTTTTT. Translation gives CASSLASASGELFF.

The CDR3 DNA is TGCAGTGCTAGTAGGCATATCGGGACTAGCGACTACAATGAGCAGTTCTTC. Protein: CSASRHIGTSDYNEQFF. The chain employs TRBV20-1 and TRBJ2-1, with 10 bases that match TRBD2. Germline V CDR1 and CDR2: DFQATT, SNEGSKA (reference sequence). The CDR3 sequence is 17 residues long. V lost 3 bases, J lost 3 bases, and 11 bases stayed unmatched.

The chain is built from TRBV7-2 and TRBJ2-1; D might be TRBD1 (5 bases). Deletions cut 1 base from V and 13 bases from J, with 8 bases between. CDR3 length equals 11 residues. Germline V CDR1 and CDR2: SGHTA, FQGNSA. The CDR3 DNA is TGTGCCAGCAGCTTAGTACAGGTTCAGTTCTTC. Its protein is CASSLVQVQFF.

The V and J genes are TRBV24-1 and TRBJ2-3; 10 bases are a match to TRBD2. J was trimmed by 3 bases and V by 7 bases; bases with no gene match: 9. There are 16 residues in the CDR3. Per germline, CDR1 KGHDR and CDR2 SFDVKD. The CDR3 spells CATRTFSGRITDTQYF. The CDR3 coding sequence is TGTGCCACCAGGACCTTTAGCGGGAGGATTACAGATACGCAGTATTTT.

To note about this clone: The identical CDR3 is also encoded by other nucleotide sequences in the sample. The chain carries TRBV4-1 and TRBJ2-7, with TRBD1 matching 9 bases. V was pared by 2 bases and J by 2 bases, with 7 bases of the junction left unmatched. The germline gives CDR1 MGHRA, CDR2 YSYEKL. CDR3 length equals 16 residues. The CDR3 reads CASSQSPGQGTYEQYF. In DNA, the CDR3 is TGCGCCAGCAGCCAATCCCCCGGACAGGGGACCTACGAGCAGTACTTC.

The J gene is TRBJ1-2, the V gene TRBV28; D uncertain. Germline CDR1 MDHEN, CDR2 SYDVKM. There are 14 residues in the CDR3. The V and J ends lost 2 bases and 8 bases respectively, with 15 bases between them. The CDR3 coding sequence is TGTGCCAGCAGTTTAGGGCAGCCCCCTTGGGGCTACACCTTC. Translating it yields CASSLGQPPWGYTF.

The rearrangement joins TRBV28 to TRBJ1-1; no reliable D call. Trimming pared 4 bases from V and 11 bases from J, leaving 11 bases between. The CDR3 loop spans 11 amino acids. Germline CDR1 is MDHEN and CDR2 is SYDVKM. The CDR3 DNA reads TGTGCCAGCAGTTCTCCCCCCCGGGCTTTCTTT. Amino acid sequence: CASSSPPRAFF. The full variable domain, in which reference TRBV28 and TRBJ1-1 provide the parts outside the CDR3, is DVKVTQSSRYLVKRTGEKVFLECVQDMDHENMFWYRQDPGLGLRLIYFSYDVKMKEKGDIPEGYSVSREKKERFSLILESASTNQTSMYLCASSSPPRAFFGQGTRLTVV.

V gene TRBV5-5 combines with J gene TRBJ1-1, with a possible D match to TRBD1 (6 bases). The CDR3 covers 14 residues. Germline loops: CDR1 SGHKS, CDR2 YYEKEE (reference sequence). V dropped 0 bases and J dropped 1 base, with 7 bases sitting between them. CDR3 nucleotides: TGTGCCAGCAGCTTGGTGGACAGGAACACTGAAGCTTTCTTT. This encodes CASSLVDRNTEAFF.

This clone was picked up a small number of times. V gene TRBV6-5 combines with J gene TRBJ2-7, with TRBD1 matching 7 bases. V was pared by 8 bases and J by 1 base, with 8 bases of the junction left unmatched. The germline V gene encodes CDR1 MNHEY and CDR2 SVGAGI. The CDR3 has 14 amino acids. CDR3 amino acids: CASARGQMSYEQYF. The CDR3 DNA follows: TGTGCCAGCGCCCGGGGACAGATGTCCTACGAGCAGTACTTC.

The rearrangement uses TRBV28 and TRBJ1-1; 7 bases map to TRBD1. The CDR3 is 13 residues long. Per germline, CDR1 MDHEN and CDR2 SYDVKM. CDR3 in amino acids: CAQGNGSNTEAFF. The CDR3 nucleotides read TGTGCACAGGGGAACGGATCGAACACTGAAGCTTTCTTT.

This clone was recorded once. The chain recombines TRBV27 with TRBJ1-4, with TRBD1 identical over 7 bases. The junction had 11 bases not matched to a gene; V was cut back by 4 bases and J by 0 bases. There are 18 residues in the CDR3. CDR1 is MNHEY, CDR2 SMNVEV, per germline (reference sequence). The CDR3, as DNA: TGTGCCAGCAGTTCCTACCAGGGACAGTGGACAACTAATGAAAAACTGTTTTTT. It yields the protein CASSSYQGQWTTNEKLFF.

The chain employs TRBV27 and TRBJ2-7, with 9 bases lining up with TRBD1. The CDR3 length is 15 residues. V lost 5 bases and J lost 2; bases outside the gene matches: 7. Germline assignment: CDR1 MNHEY and CDR2 SMNVEV (reference sequence). The CDR3 loop is CASSLTGGEAYEQYF. The DNA for the CDR3 is TGTGCCAGCAGTCTGACAGGGGGGGAGGCCTACGAGCAGTACTTC.

V is TRBV28 and J is TRBJ2-7, with 8 bases lining up with TRBD2. V lost 4 bases to trimming and J lost 3 bases; unmatched junction nucleotides: 2. The CDR3 consists of 13 residues. From germline, CDR1 is MDHEN and CDR2 SYDVKM. The CDR3 sequence is CASSSGTSYEQYF. The CDR3 coding sequence is TGTGCCAGCAGTTCCGGGACTAGCTACGAGCAGTACTTC.

The chain employs TRBV24-1 and TRBJ2-1, with 12 bases that match TRBD2. The CDR3 spans 16 residues. The germline V gene encodes CDR1 KGHDR and CDR2 SFDVKD. The V gene end was trimmed by 4 bases and the J gene end by 9 bases; junction bases not matched to a gene: 9. CDR3 sequence: CATSDRTSGVKSEQFF. In DNA form, the CDR3 reads TGTGCCACCAGTGACCGGACTAGCGGGGTTAAGTCTGAGCAGTTCTTC.

This chain connects TRBV11-1 to TRBJ2-3; D is perhaps TRBD2 (5 bases). The CDR3 has 15 residues. Germline CDR1 is SGHAT and CDR2 is FQDESV (reference sequence). V gave up 3 bases and J gave up 1 base, with 11 bases separating them. The CDR3 is CASSFPGLGTDTQYF. In nucleotides, the CDR3 is TGTGCCAGCAGCTTCCCAGGACTTGGCACAGATACGCAGTATTTT.

CDR3 coding DNA: TGCGCCAGCAGCTTGAGCCCGACTAGCACAGAAGAGACCCAGTACTTC. Translating it yields CASSLSPTSTEETQYF. The chain has TRBV5-1 and TRBJ2-5, with TRBD2 matching 7 bases. This CDR3 has 16 residues. Trimming cost V 1 base and J 3 bases; bases outside gene matches: 9. Germline assignment: CDR1 SGHRS and CDR2 YFSETQ.

The V and J genes are TRBV19 and TRBJ2-1; D may be TRBD1 (6 bases). The V end lost 1 base, the J end lost 3 bases, and 7 bases lay between the germline ends. Looked up from germline, CDR1 is LNHDA and CDR2 is SQIVND (reference sequence). The CDR3 runs 14 residues. CDR3 amino acids: CASSIVGHYNEQFF. As DNA, the CDR3 is TGTGCCAGTAGTATAGTGGGACACTACAATGAGCAGTTCTTC. Based on the CDR3 plus reference TRBV19 and TRBJ2-1, the full variable domain is DGGITQSPKYLFRKEGQNVTLSCEQNLNHDAMYWYRQDPGQGLRLIYYSQIVNDFQKGDIAEGYSVSREKKESFPLTVTSAQKNPTAFYLCASSIVGHYNEQFFGPGTRLTVL.

V is TRBV3-1 (or the pseudogene TRBV3-2) and J is TRBJ2-7; 11 bases map to TRBD2. The CDR3 has 17 residues. V shed 3 bases, J shed 7 bases, and the junction held 14 bases outside the gene matches. Looked up from germline, CDR1 is LGHDT and CDR2 is YNNKEL (reference sequence). This CDR3 reads CASSHLNLAGGPGEQYF. The CDR3 coding sequence is TGTGCCAGCAGCCATCTTAATTTAGCGGGAGGGCCTGGGGAGCAGTACTTC.

This clone was observed a handful of times. This chain uses TRBV5-4 with TRBJ1-4; 8 nucleotides align to TRBD1. The CDR3 has 16 amino acids. Germline V lookup: CDR1 SGHNT, CDR2 YYREEE (reference sequence). Germline trimming cut 4 bases from V and 8 bases from J; bases unmatched to any gene: 13. The CDR3 region has the DNA TGTGCCAGCAGCCCGGACAGGGTGGAGGTGGCGGAAAAACTGTTTTTT. Translated, it gives CASSPDRVEVAEKLFF.

This rearrangement joins TRBV3-1 (or the pseudogene TRBV3-2) to TRBJ2-1; D gene unclear. This CDR3 has 15 residues. CDR1 and CDR2 (germline): LGHDT, YNNKEL (reference sequence). Deletions cut 0 bases from V and 2 bases from J, with 8 bases between. Written as DNA, the CDR3 is TGTGCCAGCAGCCAAGATCGTTCCCCCTACAATGAGCAGTTCTTC. Encoded protein: CASSQDRSPYNEQFF.